A selection of T cell receptor beta chains follows, all from one sample in a study of control samples from healthy donors and cancer patients. Libraries were prepared by immunoSEQ multiplex PCR; TCRdb keeps only in-frame clonotypes and omits some of them. The repertoire holds around 89,000 clones, with roughly 78% as singletons. Source material: blood. These receptors were obtained from an older woman in good health. CDR3s include the opening cysteine and the closing phenylalanine or tryptophan. The D gene is left open where the match is weak. Clone size, where shown, is once, few, many, or a class for clones that have expanded.

size,J,D,V,CDR3,DNA
.,TRBJ2-3,.,TRBV18,CASSPDSGTQYF,TGTGCCAGCTCACCTGATAGTGGTACGCAGTATTTT
.,TRBJ2-3,TRBD2,TRBV28,CASSLGVAGAGTDTQYF,TGTGCCAGCAGTTTAGGGGTAGCGGGAGCTGGCACAGATACGCAGTATTTT
once,TRBJ1-2,TRBD1,TRBV6-5,CATLGVDRGLLGYTF,TGTGCCACCTTAGGAGTTGACAGGGGGCTGTTGGGCTACACCTTC
.,TRBJ1-5,.,TRBV28,CASSPLNQPQHF,TGTGCCAGCAGTCCGCTAAATCAGCCCCAGCATTTT
.,TRBJ2-2,TRBD2,TRBV5-1,CASNRLAGGLGTGELFF,TGCGCCAGCAACCGACTAGCGGGGGGGCTCGGCACCGGGGAGCTGTTTTTT
.,TRBJ1-5,.,TRBV27,CASSLRESNQPQHF,TGTGCCAGCAGTTTAAGGGAGAGCAATCAGCCCCAGCATTTT
few,TRBJ1-1,TRBD1,TRBV7-2,CASSPRQGNTEAFF,TGTGCCAGCAGCCCGAGACAGGGTAACACTGAAGCTTTCTTT
.,TRBJ1-1,TRBD1,TRBV10-2,CASSESVGQGWGFF,TGCGCCAGCAGTGAGTCGGTGGGACAGGGCTGGGGGTTCTTT
few,TRBJ2-7,.,TRBV2,CASSELDSTEQYF,TGTGCCAGCAGTGAATTGGACTCTACCGAGCAGTACTTC
once,TRBJ1-1,.,TRBV29-1,CSVDPGVNTEAFF,TGCAGCGTTGACCCAGGGGTGAACACTGAAGCTTTCTTT
once,TRBJ2-7,.,TRBV25-1,CASSDNLYEQYF,TGTGCCAGCAGTGACAACCTTTACGAGCAGTACTTC
.,TRBJ2-1,TRBD2,TRBV11-3,CASSLSLAGEQFF,TGTGCCAGCAGCTTATCCCTAGCGGGGGAGCAGTTCTTC
.,TRBJ2-1,TRBD1,TRBV19,CASANKGGAVDEQFF,TGTGCCAGCGCAAACAAAGGGGGCGCGGTTGATGAGCAGTTCTTC
.,TRBJ2-1,.,TRBV5-1,CASSLPPGNEQFF,TGCGCCAGCAGCTTGCCCCCGGGGAATGAGCAGTTCTTC
.,TRBJ2-5,.,TRBV7-2,CASSLGRKETQYF,TGTGCCAGCAGCTTAGGACGAAAAGAGACCCAGTACTTC
.,TRBJ2-3,TRBD2,TRBV5-1,CASSLVGGRAADTQYF,TGCGCCAGCAGCTTGGTCGGCGGGAGGGCCGCAGATACGCAGTATTTT